This TCR beta chain was retrieved from a study of blood T cell repertoires in COVID-19. A word on this clone: Germline and junction disagree at one end, which may indicate a read error.

This CDR3 spans 12 amino acids. Germline V gene lookup returns CDR1 SGHVS and CDR2 FQNEAQ. Generated by immunoSEQ multiplex PCR, the TCRdb table keeps only in-frame clones and is missing some. The repertoire holds roughly 150,000 clones, with approximately 84% as singletons. This chain links TRBV7-8 with TRBJ1-3; D perhaps matches TRBD1 (5 bases). This sequence originates from a woman of 80 years or more with COVID-19, enrolled during active disease. Input material: peripheral blood. CDR3 coding DNA: TGTGCCAGCAGCTTAGCGTCAGGGCCCTTGGGTTTT. Its protein is CASSLASGPLGF.